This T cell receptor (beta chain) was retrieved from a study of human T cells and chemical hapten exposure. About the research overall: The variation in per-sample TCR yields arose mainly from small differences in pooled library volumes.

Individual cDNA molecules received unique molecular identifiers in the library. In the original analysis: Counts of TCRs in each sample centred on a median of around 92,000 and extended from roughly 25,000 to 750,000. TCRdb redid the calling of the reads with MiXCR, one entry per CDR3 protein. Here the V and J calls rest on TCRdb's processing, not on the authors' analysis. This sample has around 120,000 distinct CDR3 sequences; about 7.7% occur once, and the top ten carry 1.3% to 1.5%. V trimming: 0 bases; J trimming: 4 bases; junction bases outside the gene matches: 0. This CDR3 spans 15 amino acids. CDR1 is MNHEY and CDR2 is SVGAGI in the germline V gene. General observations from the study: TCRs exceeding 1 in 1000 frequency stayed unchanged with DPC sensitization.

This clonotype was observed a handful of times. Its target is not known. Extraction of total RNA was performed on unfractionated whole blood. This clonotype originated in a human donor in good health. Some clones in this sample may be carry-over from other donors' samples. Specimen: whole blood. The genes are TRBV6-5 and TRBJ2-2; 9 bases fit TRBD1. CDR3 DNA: TGTGCCAGCAGTTACTCGGACAGGGGCACCGGGGAGCTGTTTTTT. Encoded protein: CASSYSDRGTGELFF.